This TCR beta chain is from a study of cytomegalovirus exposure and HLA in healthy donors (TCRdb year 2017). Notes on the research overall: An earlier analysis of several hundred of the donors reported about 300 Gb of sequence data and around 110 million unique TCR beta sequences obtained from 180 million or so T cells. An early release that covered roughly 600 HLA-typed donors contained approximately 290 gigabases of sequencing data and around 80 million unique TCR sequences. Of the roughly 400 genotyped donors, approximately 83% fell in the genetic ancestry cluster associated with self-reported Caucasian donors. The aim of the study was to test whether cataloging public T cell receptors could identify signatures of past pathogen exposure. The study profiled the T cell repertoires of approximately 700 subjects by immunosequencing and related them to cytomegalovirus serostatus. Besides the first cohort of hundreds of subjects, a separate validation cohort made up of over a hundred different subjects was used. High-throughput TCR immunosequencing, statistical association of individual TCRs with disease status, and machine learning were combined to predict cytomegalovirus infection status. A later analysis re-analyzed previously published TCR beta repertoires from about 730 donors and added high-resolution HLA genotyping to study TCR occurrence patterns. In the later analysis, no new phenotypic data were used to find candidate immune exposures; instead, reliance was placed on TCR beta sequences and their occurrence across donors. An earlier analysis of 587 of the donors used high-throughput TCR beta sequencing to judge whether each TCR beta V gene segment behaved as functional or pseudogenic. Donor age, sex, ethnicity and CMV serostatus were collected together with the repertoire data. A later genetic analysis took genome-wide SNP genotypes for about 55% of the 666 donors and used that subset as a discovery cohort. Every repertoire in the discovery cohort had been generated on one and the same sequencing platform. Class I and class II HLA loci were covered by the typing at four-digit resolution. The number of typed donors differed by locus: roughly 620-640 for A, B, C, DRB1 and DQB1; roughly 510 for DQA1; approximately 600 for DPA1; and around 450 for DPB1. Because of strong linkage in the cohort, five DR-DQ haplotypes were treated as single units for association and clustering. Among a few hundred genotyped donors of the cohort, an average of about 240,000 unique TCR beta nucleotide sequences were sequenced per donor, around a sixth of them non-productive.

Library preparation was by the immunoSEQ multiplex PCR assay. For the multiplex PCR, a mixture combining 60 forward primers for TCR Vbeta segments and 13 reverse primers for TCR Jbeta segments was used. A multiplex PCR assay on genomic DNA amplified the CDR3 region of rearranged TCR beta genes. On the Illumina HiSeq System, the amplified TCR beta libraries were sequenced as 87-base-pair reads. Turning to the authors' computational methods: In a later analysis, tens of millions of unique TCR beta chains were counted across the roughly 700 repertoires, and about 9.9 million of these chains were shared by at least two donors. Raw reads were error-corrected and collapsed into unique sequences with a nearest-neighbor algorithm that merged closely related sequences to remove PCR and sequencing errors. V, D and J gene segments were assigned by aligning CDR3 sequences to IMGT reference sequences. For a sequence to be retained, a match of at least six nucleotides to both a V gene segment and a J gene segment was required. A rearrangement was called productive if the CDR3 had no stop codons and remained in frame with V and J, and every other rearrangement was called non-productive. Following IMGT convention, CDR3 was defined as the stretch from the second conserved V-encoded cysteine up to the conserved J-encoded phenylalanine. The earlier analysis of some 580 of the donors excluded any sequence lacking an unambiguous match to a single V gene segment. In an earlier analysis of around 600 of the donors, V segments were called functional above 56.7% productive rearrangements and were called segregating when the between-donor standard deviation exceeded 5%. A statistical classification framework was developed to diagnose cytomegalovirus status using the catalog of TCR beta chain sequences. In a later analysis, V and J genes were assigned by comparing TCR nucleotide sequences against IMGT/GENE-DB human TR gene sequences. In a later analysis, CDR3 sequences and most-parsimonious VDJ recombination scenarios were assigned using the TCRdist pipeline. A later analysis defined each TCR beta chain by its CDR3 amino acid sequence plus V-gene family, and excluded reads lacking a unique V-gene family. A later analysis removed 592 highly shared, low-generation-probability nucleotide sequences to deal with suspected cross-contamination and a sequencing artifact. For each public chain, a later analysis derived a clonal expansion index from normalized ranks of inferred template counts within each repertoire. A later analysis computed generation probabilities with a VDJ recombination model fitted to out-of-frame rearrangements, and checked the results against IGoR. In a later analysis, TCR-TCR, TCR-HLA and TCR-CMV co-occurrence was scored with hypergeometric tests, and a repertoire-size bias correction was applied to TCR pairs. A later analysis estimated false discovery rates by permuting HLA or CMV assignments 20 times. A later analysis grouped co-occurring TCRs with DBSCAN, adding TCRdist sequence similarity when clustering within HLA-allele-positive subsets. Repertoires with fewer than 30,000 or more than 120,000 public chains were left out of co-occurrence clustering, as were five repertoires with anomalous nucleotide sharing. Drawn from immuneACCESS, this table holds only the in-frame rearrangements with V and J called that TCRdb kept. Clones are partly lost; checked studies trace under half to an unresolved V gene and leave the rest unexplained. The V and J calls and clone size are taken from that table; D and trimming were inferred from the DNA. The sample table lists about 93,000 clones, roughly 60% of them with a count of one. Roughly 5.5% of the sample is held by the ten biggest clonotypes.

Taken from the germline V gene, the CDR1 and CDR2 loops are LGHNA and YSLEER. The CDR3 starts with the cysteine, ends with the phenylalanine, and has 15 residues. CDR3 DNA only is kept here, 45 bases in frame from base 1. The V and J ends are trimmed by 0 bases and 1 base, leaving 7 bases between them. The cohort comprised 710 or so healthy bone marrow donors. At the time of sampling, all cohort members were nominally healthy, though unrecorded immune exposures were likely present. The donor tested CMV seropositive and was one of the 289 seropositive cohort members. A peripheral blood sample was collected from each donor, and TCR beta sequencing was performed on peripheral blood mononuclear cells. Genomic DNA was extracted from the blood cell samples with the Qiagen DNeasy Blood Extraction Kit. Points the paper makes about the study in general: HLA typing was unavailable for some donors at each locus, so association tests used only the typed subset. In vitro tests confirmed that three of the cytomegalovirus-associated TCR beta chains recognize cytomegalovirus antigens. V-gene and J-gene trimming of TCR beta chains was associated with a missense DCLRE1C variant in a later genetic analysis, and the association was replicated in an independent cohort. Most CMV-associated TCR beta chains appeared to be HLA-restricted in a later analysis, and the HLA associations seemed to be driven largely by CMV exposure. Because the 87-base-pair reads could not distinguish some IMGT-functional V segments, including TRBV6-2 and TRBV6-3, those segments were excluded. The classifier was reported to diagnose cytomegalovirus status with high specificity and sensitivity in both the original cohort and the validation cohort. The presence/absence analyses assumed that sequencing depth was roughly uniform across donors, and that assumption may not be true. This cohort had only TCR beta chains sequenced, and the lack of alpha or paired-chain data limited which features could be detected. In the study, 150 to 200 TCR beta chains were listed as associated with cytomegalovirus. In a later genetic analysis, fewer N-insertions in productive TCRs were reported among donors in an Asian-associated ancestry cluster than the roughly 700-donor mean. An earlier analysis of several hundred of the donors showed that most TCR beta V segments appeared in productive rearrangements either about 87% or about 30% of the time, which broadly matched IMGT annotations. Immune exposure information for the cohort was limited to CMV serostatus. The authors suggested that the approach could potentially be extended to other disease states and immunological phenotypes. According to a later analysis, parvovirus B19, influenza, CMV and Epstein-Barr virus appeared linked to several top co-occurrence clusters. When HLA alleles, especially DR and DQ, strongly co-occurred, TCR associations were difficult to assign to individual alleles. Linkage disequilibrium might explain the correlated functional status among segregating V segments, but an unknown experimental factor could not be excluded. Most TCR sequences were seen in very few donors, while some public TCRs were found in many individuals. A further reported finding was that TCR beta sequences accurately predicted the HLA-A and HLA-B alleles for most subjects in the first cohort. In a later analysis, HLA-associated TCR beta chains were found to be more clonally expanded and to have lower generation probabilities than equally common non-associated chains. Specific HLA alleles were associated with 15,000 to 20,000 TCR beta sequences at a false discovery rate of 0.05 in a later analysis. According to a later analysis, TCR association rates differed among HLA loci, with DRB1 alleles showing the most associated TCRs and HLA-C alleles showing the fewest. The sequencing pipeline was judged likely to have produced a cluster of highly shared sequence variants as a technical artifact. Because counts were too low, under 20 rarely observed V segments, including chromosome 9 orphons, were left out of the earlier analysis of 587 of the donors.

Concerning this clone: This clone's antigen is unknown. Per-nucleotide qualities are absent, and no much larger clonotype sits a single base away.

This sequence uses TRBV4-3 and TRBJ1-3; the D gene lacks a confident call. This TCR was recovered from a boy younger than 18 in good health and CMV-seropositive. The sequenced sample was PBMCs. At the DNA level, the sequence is TGCGCCAGCAGCCAAGATATTCCTTCTGGAAACACCATATATTTT. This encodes CASSQDIPSGNTIYF.